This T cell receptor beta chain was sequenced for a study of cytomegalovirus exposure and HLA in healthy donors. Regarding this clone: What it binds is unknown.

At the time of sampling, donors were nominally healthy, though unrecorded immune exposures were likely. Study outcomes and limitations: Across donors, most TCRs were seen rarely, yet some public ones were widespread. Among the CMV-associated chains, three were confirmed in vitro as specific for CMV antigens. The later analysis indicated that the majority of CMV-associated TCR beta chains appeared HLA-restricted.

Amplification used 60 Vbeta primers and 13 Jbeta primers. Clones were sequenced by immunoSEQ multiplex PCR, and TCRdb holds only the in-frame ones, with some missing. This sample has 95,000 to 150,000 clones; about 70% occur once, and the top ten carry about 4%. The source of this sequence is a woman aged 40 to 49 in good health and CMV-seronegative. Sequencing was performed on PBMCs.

The CDR3 sequence is CASSLANIVNEQFF. CDR3 DNA: TGTGCCAGCAGCTTAGCTAATATAGTCAATGAGCAGTTCTTC. V and J are TRBV7-2 and TRBJ2-1; D unresolved. Trimming removed 0 bases from V and 6 bases from J, with 9 bases in between. The CDR3 loop spans 14 amino acids. Germline V lookup: CDR1 SGHTA, CDR2 FQGNSA.